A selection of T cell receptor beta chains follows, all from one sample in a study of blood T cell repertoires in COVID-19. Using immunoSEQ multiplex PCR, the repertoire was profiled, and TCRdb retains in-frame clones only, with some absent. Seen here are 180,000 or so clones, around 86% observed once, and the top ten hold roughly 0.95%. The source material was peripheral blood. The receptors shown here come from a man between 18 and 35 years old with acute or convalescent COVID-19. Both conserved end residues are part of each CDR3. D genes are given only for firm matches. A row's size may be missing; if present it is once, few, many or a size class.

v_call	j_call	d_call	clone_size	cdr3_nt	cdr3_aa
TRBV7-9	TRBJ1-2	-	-	TGTGCCAGCAGCTTACCCCTGAACTATGGCTACACCTTC	CASSLPLNYGYTF
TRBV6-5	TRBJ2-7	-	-	TGTGCCAGCAACCTACAGGGCTCCTACGAGCAGTACTTC	CASNLQGSYEQYF
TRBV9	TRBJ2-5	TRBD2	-	TGTGCCAGCAGCGTAGGGGGTAGCGGGGGACAAGAGACCCAGTACTTC	CASSVGGSGGQETQYF
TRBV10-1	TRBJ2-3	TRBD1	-	TGCGCCAGCAACAAGGGACAGGCGAGCACAGATACGCAGTATTTT	CASNKGQASTDTQYF
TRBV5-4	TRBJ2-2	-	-	TGTGCCAGCAGCTTGGTGCCGTCAGGGGCAGCGAACACCGGGGAGCTGTTTTTT	CASSLVPSGAANTGELFF
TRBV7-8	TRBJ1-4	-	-	TGTGCCAGCAGCTCTAGGGGGAGTACTAATGAAAAACTGTTTTTT	CASSSRGSTNEKLFF
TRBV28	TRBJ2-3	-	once	TGTGCCAGCAGTTTATCTACCACAGATACGCAGTATTTT	CASSLSTTDTQYF
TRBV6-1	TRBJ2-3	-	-	TGTGCCAGCAGTGAAGGGCCATTCACAGATACGCAGTATTTT	CASSEGPFTDTQYF
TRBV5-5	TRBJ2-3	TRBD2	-	TGTGCCAGCAGCTCTCCCGGGACTAGTGCAGATACGCAGTATTTT	CASSSPGTSADTQYF
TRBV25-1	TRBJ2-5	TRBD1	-	TGTGCCAGCAGTGAACTGGACAGGGGGCTGGAGACCCAGTACTTC	CASSELDRGLETQYF
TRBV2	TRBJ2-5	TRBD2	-	TGTGCCAGCACCCCCGTGGGACTAGCGGGGAGGGAGACCCAGTACTTC	CASTPVGLAGRETQYF
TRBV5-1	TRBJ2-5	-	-	TGCGCCAGCAGCCACGTGGGGGCTGAGACCCAGTACTTC	CASSHVGAETQYF
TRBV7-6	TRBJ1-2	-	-	TGTGCCAGCAGCTCCTCCGGGGTCTATGGCTACACCTTC	CASSSSGVYGYTF
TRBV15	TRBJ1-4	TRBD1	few	TGTGCCACCAGCAGAGGTGACACAGGGGGCTCCGATGCAACTAATGAAAAACTGTTTTTT	CATSRGDTGGSDATNEKLFF
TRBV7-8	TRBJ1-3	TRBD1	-	TGTGCCAGCAGCCCACCTGACAGGGGGTATCGAGGAAACACCATATATTTT	CASSPPDRGYRGNTIYF
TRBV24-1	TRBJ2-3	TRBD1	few	TGTGCCACCAGTGACCCCGGGACAGGGCTCACAGATACGCAGTATTTT	CATSDPGTGLTDTQYF
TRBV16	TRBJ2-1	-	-	TGTGCCAGCAGCCAATTGAGGGGGGGCCCGGATGAGCAGTTCTTC	CASSQLRGGPDEQFF
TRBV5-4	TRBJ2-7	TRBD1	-	TGTGCCAGCAGCTTGATACAGGGGGCGTCCTACGAGCAGTACTTC	CASSLIQGASYEQYF
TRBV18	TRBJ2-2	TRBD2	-	TGTGCCAGCTCACCAGGGACTAGAGGCACCGGGGAGCTGTTTTTT	CASSPGTRGTGELFF
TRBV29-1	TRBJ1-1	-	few	TGCAGCGTTGAAGAGGGAAACAGGGCCATGGGCACTGAAGCTTTCTTT	CSVEEGNRAMGTEAFF
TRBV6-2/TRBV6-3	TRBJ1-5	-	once	TGTGCCAGCAGTTCCTCCGGGTCCCCCAATCAGCCCCAGCATTTT	CASSSSGSPNQPQHF
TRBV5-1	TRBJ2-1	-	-	TGCGCCAGCAGCCCAGGCGGCAGGGGTGTCGACAATGAGCAGTTCTTC	CASSPGGRGVDNEQFF
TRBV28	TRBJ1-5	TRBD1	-	TGTGCCAGCAACCCGGGACAGGGTAGGTTTGGGCCCCAGCATTTT	CASNPGQGRFGPQHF
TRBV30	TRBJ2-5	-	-	TGTGCCTGGAGCCAGTCGGGAGTTGAGACCCAGTACTTC	CAWSQSGVETQYF
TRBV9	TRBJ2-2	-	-	TGTGCCAGCAGCGTAGCGTTCCAAGCGGACAGTTACACCGGGGAGCTGTTTTTT	CASSVAFQADSYTGELFF
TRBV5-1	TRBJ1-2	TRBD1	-	TGCGCCAGCAGTCATGACGCCGGACAGGTGGCAGGCTACACCTTC	CASSHDAGQVAGYTF
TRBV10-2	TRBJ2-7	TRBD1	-	TGCGCCAGCATCAGCGACAGGGTATGGAACGAGCAGTACTTC	CASISDRVWNEQYF
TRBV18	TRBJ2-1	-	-	TGTGCCAGCGCCCTTAGGCGACGGGTGTCCTACAATGAGCAGTTCTTC	CASALRRRVSYNEQFF
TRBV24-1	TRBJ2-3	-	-	TGTGCCACCAGTGAACTGATCACAGATACGCAGTATTTT	CATSELITDTQYF
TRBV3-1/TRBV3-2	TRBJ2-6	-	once	TGTGCCAGCAGCCAAGATGTTCGGAGCTCTGGGGCCAACGTCCTGACTTTC	CASSQDVRSSGANVLTF
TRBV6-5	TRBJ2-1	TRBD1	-	TGTGCCAGCAGTTCCGGACAGGGACTCTCCTACAATGAGCAGTTCTTC	CASSSGQGLSYNEQFF
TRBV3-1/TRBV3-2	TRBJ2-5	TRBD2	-	TGTGCCAGCAGCCAAACTAGCGGGGGGCGGTCAGAGACCCAGTACTTC	CASSQTSGGRSETQYF
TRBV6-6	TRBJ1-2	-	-	TGTGCCAGCACTCCACAGGGAGCTAACTATGGCTACACCTTC	CASTPQGANYGYTF
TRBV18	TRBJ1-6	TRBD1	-	TGTGCCAGCTCACTAGGACAGGATAATTCACCCCTCCACTTT	CASSLGQDNSPLHF
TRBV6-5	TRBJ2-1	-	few	TGTGCCAGCAGTTCTCTCCGCTACAATGAGCAGTTCTTC	CASSSLRYNEQFF
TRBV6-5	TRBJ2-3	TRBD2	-	TGTGCCAGCTGTTGGGGGGGGGTTTTTACAGATACGCAGTATTTT	CASCWGGVFTDTQYF
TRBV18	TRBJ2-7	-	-	TGTGCCAGCTCACCCGGGCAGGGCCGTTCCTACGAGCAGTACTTC	CASSPGQGRSYEQYF
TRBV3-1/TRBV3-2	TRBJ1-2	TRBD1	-	TGTGCCAGCAGCCAAGATAGGACAGGGGGGTATGGCTACACCTTC	CASSQDRTGGYGYTF
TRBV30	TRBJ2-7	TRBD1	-	TGTGCCTGGAGTACCGGGACAGTAGCCTACGAGCAGTACTTC	CAWSTGTVAYEQYF
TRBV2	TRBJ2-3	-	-	TGTGCCAGCAGTGAACTTCGAGATACGCAGTATTTT	CASSELRDTQYF
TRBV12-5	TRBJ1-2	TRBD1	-	TGTGCTAGTGGGGCTTCAGGGGGCTTGGGCTATGGCTACACCTTC	CASGASGGLGYGYTF
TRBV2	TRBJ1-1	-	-	TGTGCCAGCTCTGTGAGGGGGACTGAAGCTTTCTTT	CASSVRGTEAFF
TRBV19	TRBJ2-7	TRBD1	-	TGTGCCAGTAGTATGAGGGGGCACGAGCAGTACTTC	CASSMRGHEQYF
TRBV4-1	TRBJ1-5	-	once	TGCGCCAGCAGCCAGGCACGGCAGGGGATTTATAGCAATCAGCCCCAGCATTTT	CASSQARQGIYSNQPQHF
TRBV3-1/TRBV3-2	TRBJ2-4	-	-	TGTGCCAGCAGCCATAACACGAACAGCCGGGGTGCAAACATTCAGTACTTC	CASSHNTNSRGANIQYF
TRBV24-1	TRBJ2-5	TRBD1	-	TGTGCCACCAGTGATTCCGGGACAGGGCTCTGGGAGACCCAGTACTTC	CATSDSGTGLWETQYF
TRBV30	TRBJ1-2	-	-	TGTGCCTGGAGTGTAGTGGCGGACTATGGCTACACCTTC	CAWSVVADYGYTF
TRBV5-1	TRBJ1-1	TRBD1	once	TGCGCCAGCAGCCTTACCGGACAGGAGGGCACTGAAGCTTTCTTT	CASSLTGQEGTEAFF
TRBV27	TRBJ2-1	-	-	TGTGCCAGCAGTTTAGGGCTAGCGCCGAGCTCCTACAATGAGCAGTTCTTC	CASSLGLAPSSYNEQFF
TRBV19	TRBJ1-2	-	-	TGTGCCAGTAGTACGGGACTTACAGGTGGTGGCTACACCTTC	CASSTGLTGGGYTF
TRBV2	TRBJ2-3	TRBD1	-	TGTGCCAGCAGTGGAGGACAGGGGGCAGGCTATAACACAGATACGCAGTATTTT	CASSGGQGAGYNTDTQYF
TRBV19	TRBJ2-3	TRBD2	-	TGTGCCAGTAGTTTTTCAGCGGGGGGGCCAGATACGCAGTATTTT	CASSFSAGGPDTQYF
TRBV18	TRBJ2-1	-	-	TGTGCCAGCTCACCCTCGGGACTCGTGGGGAATGAGCAGTTCTTC	CASSPSGLVGNEQFF
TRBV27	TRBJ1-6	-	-	TGTGCCAGCAGTCCAGACCGCGGGGCGGCTAATTCACCCCTCCACTTT	CASSPDRGAANSPLHF
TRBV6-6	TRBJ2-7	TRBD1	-	TGTGCCAGCAGTTACTCGGGGACAGGGAGCTACGAGCAGTACTTC	CASSYSGTGSYEQYF
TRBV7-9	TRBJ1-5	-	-	TGTGCCAGCAGCTTAGGATTAGGAGGTGGACGGATTAATCAGCCCCAGCATTTT	CASSLGLGGGRINQPQHF
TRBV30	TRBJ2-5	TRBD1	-	TGTGCCTGGGACAGGGGCCAAGAGACCCAGTACTTC	CAWDRGQETQYF
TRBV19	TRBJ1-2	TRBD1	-	TGTGCCAGTAGTATCCCCACAGGGGGCGTCTCTGGCTACACCTTC	CASSIPTGGVSGYTF
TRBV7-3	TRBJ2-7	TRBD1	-	TGTGCCAGCAGCGCACAACCGGGACAGAGTCTGTACTTC	CASSAQPGQSLYF
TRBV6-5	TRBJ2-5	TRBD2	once	TGTGCCAGCAGCCGGACTAGCGGGGGACGAGAGACCCAGTACTTC	CASSRTSGGRETQYF